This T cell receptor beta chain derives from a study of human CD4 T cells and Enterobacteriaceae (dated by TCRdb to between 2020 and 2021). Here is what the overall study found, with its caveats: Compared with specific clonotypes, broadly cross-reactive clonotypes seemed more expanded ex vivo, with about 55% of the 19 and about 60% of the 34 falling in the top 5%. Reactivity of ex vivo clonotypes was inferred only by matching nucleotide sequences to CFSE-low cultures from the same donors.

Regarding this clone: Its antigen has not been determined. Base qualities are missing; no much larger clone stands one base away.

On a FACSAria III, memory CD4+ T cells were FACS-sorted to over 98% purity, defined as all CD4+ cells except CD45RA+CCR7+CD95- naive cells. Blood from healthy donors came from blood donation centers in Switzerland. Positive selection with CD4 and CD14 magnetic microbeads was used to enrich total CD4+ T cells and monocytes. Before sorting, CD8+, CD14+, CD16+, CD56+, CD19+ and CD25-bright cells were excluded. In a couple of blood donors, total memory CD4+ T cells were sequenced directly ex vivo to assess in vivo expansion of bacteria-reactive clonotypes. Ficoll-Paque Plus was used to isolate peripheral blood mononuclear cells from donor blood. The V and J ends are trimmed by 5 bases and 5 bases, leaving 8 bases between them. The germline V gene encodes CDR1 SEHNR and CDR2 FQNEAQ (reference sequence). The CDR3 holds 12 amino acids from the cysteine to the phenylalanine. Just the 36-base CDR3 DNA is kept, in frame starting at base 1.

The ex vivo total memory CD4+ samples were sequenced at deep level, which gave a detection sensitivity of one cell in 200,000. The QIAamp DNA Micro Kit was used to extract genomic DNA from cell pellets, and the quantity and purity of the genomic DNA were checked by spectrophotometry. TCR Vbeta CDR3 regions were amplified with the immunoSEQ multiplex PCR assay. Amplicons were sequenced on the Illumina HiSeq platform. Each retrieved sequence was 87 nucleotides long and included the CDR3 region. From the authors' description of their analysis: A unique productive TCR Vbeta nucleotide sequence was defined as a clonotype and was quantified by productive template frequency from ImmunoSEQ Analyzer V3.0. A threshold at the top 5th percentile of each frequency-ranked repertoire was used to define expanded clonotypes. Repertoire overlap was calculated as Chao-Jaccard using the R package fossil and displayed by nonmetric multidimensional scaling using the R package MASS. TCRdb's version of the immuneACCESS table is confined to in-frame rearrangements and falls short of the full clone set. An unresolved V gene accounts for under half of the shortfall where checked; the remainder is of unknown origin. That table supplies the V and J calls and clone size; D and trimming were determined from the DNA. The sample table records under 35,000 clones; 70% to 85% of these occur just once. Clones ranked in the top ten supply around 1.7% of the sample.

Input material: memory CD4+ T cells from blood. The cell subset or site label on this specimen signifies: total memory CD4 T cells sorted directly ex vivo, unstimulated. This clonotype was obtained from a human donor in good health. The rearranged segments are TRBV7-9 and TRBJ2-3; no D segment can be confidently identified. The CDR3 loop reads CASSLSRDTQYF. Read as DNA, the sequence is TGTGCCAGCAGCCTCTCGCGAGATACGCAGTATTTT.